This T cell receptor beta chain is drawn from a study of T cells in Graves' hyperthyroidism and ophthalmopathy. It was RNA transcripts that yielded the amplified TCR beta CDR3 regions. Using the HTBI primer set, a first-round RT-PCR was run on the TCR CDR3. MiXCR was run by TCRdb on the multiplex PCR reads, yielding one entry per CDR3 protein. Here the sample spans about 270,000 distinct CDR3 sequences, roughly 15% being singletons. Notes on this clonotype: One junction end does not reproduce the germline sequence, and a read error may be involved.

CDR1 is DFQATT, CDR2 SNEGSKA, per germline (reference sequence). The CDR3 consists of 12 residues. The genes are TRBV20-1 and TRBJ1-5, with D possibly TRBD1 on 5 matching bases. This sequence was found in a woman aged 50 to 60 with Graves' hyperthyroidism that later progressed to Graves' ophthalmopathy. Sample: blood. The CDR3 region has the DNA TGCAGTGCTAGCGGGGGAAGTCAGTCCCAGCATTTT. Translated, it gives CSASGGSQSQHF.